This T cell receptor (beta chain) stems from a study of cytomegalovirus exposure and HLA in healthy donors. 60 Vbeta and 13 Jbeta primers were used in PCR. Sequencing was performed with immunoSEQ multiplex PCR; in TCRdb, only in-frame clones are kept and a portion is missing. Here the sample spans about 150,000 clones, roughly 80% being singletons. CDR1 and CDR2 from the germline V gene are SGHKS and YYEKEE (reference sequence). The CDR3 is 15 amino acids. Deletions cut 5 bases from V and 3 bases from J, with 17 bases between. Concerning this clone itself: Its cognate antigen is unknown.

Study results and caveats: Common viral pathogens (according to a later analysis) appeared linked to several of the most significant clusters. Judged likely to be a sequencing artifact was a cluster of highly shared sequence variants. Later analysis revealed greater clonal expansion in HLA-associated TCR beta chains than in equally common others. Later on, an analysis tied 15,000 to 20,000 TCR beta sequences to HLA alleles at 0.05 false discovery rate.

The source material was PBMCs. V and J are TRBV5-5 and TRBJ1-1; the D gene is possibly TRBD1 (5 bases). This TCR came from a man in his thirties or forties in good health and CMV-seropositive. CDR3 nucleotide sequence: TGTGCCAGCAGTAGGAGGGGTGGTGCGGACACTGAAGCTTTCTTT. As protein: CASSRRGGADTEAFF.